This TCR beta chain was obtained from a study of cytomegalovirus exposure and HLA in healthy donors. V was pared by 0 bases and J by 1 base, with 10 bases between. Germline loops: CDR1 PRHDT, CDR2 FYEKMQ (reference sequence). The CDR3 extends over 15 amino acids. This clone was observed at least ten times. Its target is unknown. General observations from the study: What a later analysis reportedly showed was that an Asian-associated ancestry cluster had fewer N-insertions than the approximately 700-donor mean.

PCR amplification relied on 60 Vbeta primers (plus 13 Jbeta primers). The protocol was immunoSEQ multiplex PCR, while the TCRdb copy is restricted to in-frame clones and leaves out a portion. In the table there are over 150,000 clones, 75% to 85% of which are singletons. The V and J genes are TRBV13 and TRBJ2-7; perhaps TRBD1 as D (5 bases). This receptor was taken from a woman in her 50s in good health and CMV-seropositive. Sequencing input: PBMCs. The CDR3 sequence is CASSLGQGSSYEQYF. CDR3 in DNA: TGTGCCAGCAGCTTAGGCCAGGGCTCTTCCTACGAGCAGTACTTC.